The 24 T cell receptor beta chains below all came from one sample that was sequenced in a study of graft-versus-host responses after intestinal transplantation. Generated by immunoSEQ multiplex PCR, the TCRdb table keeps only in-frame clones and is missing some. The repertoire holds 15,000 to 20,000 clones, with roughly 82% as singletons. The source was PBMCs, collected 14 days after transplant. The receptors derive from a human patient who received an intestinal transplant, so some T cells may come from the graft donor.

The chain has TRBV7-8 and TRBJ2-5; a weak D match, TRBD1 (5 bases). This CDR3 region has 13 residues. Germline V CDR1 and CDR2: SGHVS, FQNEAQ. Trimming stripped 1 base from V and 3 bases from J, with 6 bases between. The CDR3 DNA reads as TGTGCCAGCAGCTTAGTCAGGGAAGAGACCCAGTACTTC. Translating gives CASSLVREETQYF.

This chain connects TRBV7-9 to TRBJ2-5; D gene ambiguous. CDR3 length: 14 amino acids. V lost 5 bases, J lost 1 base, and 11 bases lay in between. Germline CDR1 and CDR2: SEHNR and FQNEAQ (reference sequence). The CDR3 DNA follows: TGTGCCAGCAGCGACCCTGGAGTCCAAGAGACCCAGTACTTC. This codes for CASSDPGVQETQYF.

V gene TRBV7-9 combines with J gene TRBJ2-6, with TRBD1 identical over 10 bases. This CDR3 has 17 amino acids. After removal of 3 bases from V and 0 bases from J, the junction contained 2 bases not matched to a gene. Germline V CDR1 and CDR2: SEHNR, FQNEAQ (reference sequence). The chain's CDR3 is CASSFRTGGSGANVLTF. In DNA form, the CDR3 reads TGTGCCAGCAGCTTCAGGACAGGGGGCTCTGGGGCCAACGTCCTGACTTTC.

The chain uses TRBV6-5 and TRBJ2-5, with TRBD2 matching over 8 bases. V lost 8 bases and J lost 7; bases outside the gene matches: 9. Germline-derived CDR1 and CDR2 are MNHEY and SVGAGI. The CDR3 has 13 residues. The CDR3 spells CASWASGRGTQYF. The CDR3 region has the DNA TGTGCCAGCTGGGCTAGCGGGCGAGGGACCCAGTACTTC.

V gene TRBV6-5 combines with J gene TRBJ2-1; D is unresolved. Trimming stripped 5 bases from V and 7 bases from J, with 12 bases between. The germline V gene encodes CDR1 MNHEY and CDR2 SVGAGI. CDR3 length: 13 residues. The CDR3 sequence: CASSHGPPNEQFF. The CDR3 bases are TGTGCCAGCAGTCATGGACCGCCGAATGAGCAGTTCTTC.

The chain carries TRBV5-1 and TRBJ2-5, with D maybe TRBD2 (5 bases). The germline V and J ends were trimmed by 0 bases and 4 bases, with 16 bases remaining between them. This CDR3 has 16 amino acids. The germline V gene encodes CDR1 SGHRS and CDR2 YFSETQ. The CDR3 protein is CASSLEPGKNGETQYF. CDR3 bases: TGCGCCAGCAGCTTGGAGCCCGGGAAGAATGGAGAGACCCAGTACTTC.

This clone has a single count. V usage is TRBV5-1 and J usage is TRBJ2-3, with 16 bases identical to TRBD2. V lost 4 bases to trimming and J lost 0 bases; unmatched junction nucleotides: 5. The CDR3 is 18 residues long. CDR1 and CDR2 from the germline V gene are SGHRS and YFSETQ. The CDR3 is CASSTGTSGRASTDTQYF. The CDR3, as DNA: TGCGCCAGCAGCACCGGGACTAGCGGGAGGGCGAGCACAGATACGCAGTATTTT. Combining the CDR3 with reference TRBV5-1 and TRBJ2-3 gives the whole variable domain KAGVTQTPRYLIKTRGQQVTLSCSPISGHRSVSWYQQTPGQGLQFLFEYFSETQRNKGNFPGRFSGRQFSNSRSEMNVSTLELGDSALYLCASSTGTSGRASTDTQYFGPGTRLTVL.

This chain links TRBV30 with TRBJ2-7, with D tentatively TRBD1 (6 bases). Trimming pared 4 bases from V and 0 bases from J, leaving 13 bases between. CDR1 is GTSNPN, CDR2 SVGIG, per germline (reference sequence). This CDR3 contains 14 residues. The CDR3 nucleotides read TGTGCCTGGACAGAAGACAGGAGCTCCTACGAGCAGTACTTC. This codes for CAWTEDRSSYEQYF. Filled out from reference TRBV30 and TRBJ2-7, the complete variable domain reads SQTIHQWPATLVQPVGSPLSLECTVEGTSNPNLYWYRQAAGRGLQLLFYSVGIGQISSEVPQNLSASRPQDRQFILSSKKLLLSDSGFYLCAWTEDRSSYEQYFGPGTRLTVT.

The chain has TRBV9 and TRBJ2-5; D not resolved. This CDR3 region has 15 residues. V lost 1 base and J lost 5, with 15 bases in between. From germline, CDR1 is SGDLS and CDR2 YYNGEE. The CDR3 loop is CASSVHLAEIETQYF. Here the CDR3 DNA reads TGTGCCAGCAGCGTACACTTAGCTGAGATTGAGACCCAGTACTTC.

V is TRBV2 and J is TRBJ2-7, with 10 bases fitting TRBD2. This CDR3 contains 17 residues. Germline V gene data show CDR1 as SNHLY and CDR2 as FYNNEI. V was pared by 5 bases and J by 3 bases, with 13 bases of the junction left unmatched. The CDR3 sequence is CASSPQVGTSAYYEQYF. The CDR3 coding sequence is TGTGCCAGCAGTCCCCAGGTGGGGACTAGCGCCTACTACGAGCAGTACTTC.

The chain couples TRBV7-9 to TRBJ2-7; TRBD2 agrees at 12 bases. This CDR3 has 16 amino acids. Germline values: CDR1 SEHNR, CDR2 FQNEAQ (reference sequence). J gave up 1 base and V 2 bases, and 3 bases lay outside the gene matches. This CDR3 reads CASSLLGLAGSYEQYF. The CDR3 DNA sequence: TGTGCCAGCAGCTTATTAGGACTAGCGGGATCCTACGAGCAGTACTTC.

This clone was counted a few times. CDR3 nucleotides: TGTGCCAGCAGTTACGGGGGAGAGGCCTACGAGCAGTACTTC. It yields the protein CASSYGGEAYEQYF. The chain joins TRBV6-5 to TRBJ2-7; the D call may be TRBD1 or TRBD2 (5 bases each). V was trimmed by 2 bases and J by 2 bases, leaving 10 bases between them. This CDR3 region has 14 residues. Germline CDR1 is MNHEY and CDR2 is SVGAGI.

This clone was seen only a few times. The V gene is TRBV27, the J gene TRBJ2-7; 8 bases are a match to TRBD2. J gave up 4 bases and V 5 bases, and 13 bases lay outside the gene matches. The CDR3 is 16 amino acids. Per germline, CDR1 MNHEY and CDR2 SMNVEV (reference sequence). For the CDR3, the DNA is TGTGCCAGCAGTGGGCTTTCGGGGGGGCTTGTATACGAGCAGTACTTC. This codes for CASSGLSGGLVYEQYF.

The chain links TRBV28 to TRBJ2-1, with 9 bases matching TRBD2. The length of the CDR3 is 14 residues. Germline V lookup: CDR1 MDHEN, CDR2 SYDVKM. Trimming removed 4 bases from V and 8 bases from J; junction bases left unmatched: 6. The CDR3 reads CASSSPSGEDEQFF. CDR3 nucleotide sequence: TGTGCCAGCAGTTCGCCTAGCGGGGAGGATGAGCAGTTCTTC.

The rearrangement joins TRBV10-2 to TRBJ1-3, with 7 nucleotides matching TRBD1. The CDR3 covers 15 residues. Germline CDR1 reads WSHSY; CDR2 reads SAAADI. Germline trimming cut 7 bases from V and 0 bases from J; bases unmatched to any gene: 6. This chain's CDR3 is CASTLGTASGNTIYF. The CDR3, as DNA: TGCGCCAGCACCCTAGGGACAGCCTCTGGAAACACCATATATTTT.

V is TRBV7-8 and J is TRBJ2-5, with 8 bases matching TRBD2. The assigned J gene may be wrong: the sequence end matches TRBJ2-7 better. Germline CDR1 reads SGHVS; CDR2 reads FQNEAQ. The CDR3 has 15 residues. This CDR3 is CASSPRTSRTYEQYF. CDR3 sequence (DNA): TGTGCCAGCAGCCCACGGACTAGCAGGACCTACGAGCAGTACTTC.

This chain uses TRBV5-1 with TRBJ2-3; D may correspond to TRBD1 or TRBD2 (6 bases each). Germline CDR1 reads SGHRS; CDR2 reads YFSETQ. Trimming cost V 0 bases and J 4 bases, with 12 bases left between them. This CDR3 has 15 residues. For the CDR3, the DNA is TGCGCCAGCAGCTTGGAGGGGGGCGGTGCAGATACGCAGTATTTT. It translates to CASSLEGGGADTQYF.

CDR3 amino acids: CASSVSPNRGEQYF. The CDR3 coding sequence is TGTGCCAGCAGCGTATCCCCCAACAGGGGCGAGCAGTACTTC. The chain joins TRBV9 to TRBJ2-7; 7 bases match TRBD1. Germline CDR1 and CDR2: SGDLS and YYNGEE. V lost 1 base, J lost 6 bases, and 7 bases stayed unmatched. The CDR3 sequence is 14 residues long.

The chain is built from TRBV6-1 and TRBJ2-7; TRBD1 matches at 10 bases. Germline trimming cut 6 bases from V and 4 bases from J; bases unmatched to any gene: 6. The germline V gene encodes CDR1 MNHNS and CDR2 SASEGT. This CDR3 comprises 14 residues. CDR3 nucleotides: TGTGCCAGCAGACCGGGACAGGGGATGTACGAGCAGTACTTC. Translating it yields CASRPGQGMYEQYF.

This clone has just a few counts. The gene calls are TRBV27 and TRBJ2-3; 8 positions agree with TRBD2. The germline CDR1 and CDR2 sequences are MNHEY and SMNVEV (reference sequence). The ends lost 3 bases at V and 1 base at J; junction bases unmatched: 3. The CDR3 is 15 residues long. CDR3 DNA: TGTGCCAGCAGTTTCGGAGCGGGGGGCACAGATACGCAGTATTTT. Translation gives CASSFGAGGTDTQYF.

The rearrangement uses TRBV18 and TRBJ2-3; either TRBD1 or TRBD2 may fit D (5 bases each). Trimming shortened V by 4 bases and J by 0 bases, and 11 bases separated the two germline ends. The CDR3 runs to 15 residues. Germline values: CDR1 KGHSH, CDR2 LQKENI. The CDR3 DNA sequence: TGTGCCAGCTCACTTAGGGACGGAAGCACAGATACGCAGTATTTT. Its translation is CASSLRDGSTDTQYF.

This clone appeared a few times. The chain employs TRBV2 and TRBJ2-2; D remains ambiguous. V was cut by 2 bases and J by 3 bases, with 10 bases left in between. From germline, CDR1 is SNHLY and CDR2 FYNNEI. This CDR3 is 15 amino acids long. Here the CDR3 DNA reads TGTGCCAGCAGTGAACGGTTGGGTTACACCGGGGAGCTGTTTTTT. Protein product: CASSERLGYTGELFF.

This rearrangement joins TRBV6-5 to TRBJ1-1; 7 bases map to TRBD1. Germline V gene lookup returns CDR1 MNHEY and CDR2 SVGAGI. After removal of 0 bases from V and 7 bases from J, the junction contained 11 bases not matched to a gene. The CDR3 has 16 amino acids. CDR3 sequence: CASSYSGRDSLYEAFF. The DNA of the CDR3 is TGTGCCAGCAGTTACTCGGGCCGGGACAGTCTTTATGAAGCTTTCTTT.

This chain uses TRBV27 with TRBJ2-1, with D perhaps matching TRBD1 or TRBD2 (5 bases each). The V end was cut by 0 bases, the J end by 4 bases, with 10 bases between. Germline CDR1 reads MNHEY; CDR2 reads SMNVEV (reference sequence). The CDR3 extends over 15 amino acids. The CDR3 coding sequence is TGTGCCAGCAGTTTATCGGGGGACCCTTACAATGAGCAGTTCTTC. This gives the protein CASSLSGDPYNEQFF.